These T cell receptor beta chains were read from a single sample in a study of response to subunit inactivated influenza vaccine. TCRdb redid the calling of the RT-PCR reads with MiXCR, one entry per CDR3 protein. The sample records hundreds of thousands of distinct CDR3 sequences, approximately 7.6% being singletons. The material sequenced was PBMCs from blood, taken around 25 months after vaccination. These receptors originate from a man aged 50 to 75 who received an inactivated influenza vaccine. The CDR3 runs from the conserved cysteine through the conserved F or W. The D gene is left open where the match is weak. A clone size is listed for some rows: how often the clone was seen (once, few, many), or a class if it is expanded.

J gene: TRBJ2-1; D gene: TRBD1; clone size: many; V gene: TRBV29-1; CDR3 protein: CSVAPTGISYNEQFF; CDR3 DNA: TGCAGCGTAGCCCCGACAGGGATCTCCTACAATGAGCAGTTCTTC
J gene: TRBJ2-1; D gene: .; clone size: .; V gene: TRBV2; CDR3 protein: CASKGGGFYEQFF; CDR3 DNA: TGTGCCAGCAAGGGGGGGGGGTTTTATGAGCAGTTCTTC
J gene: TRBJ2-5; D gene: TRBD2; clone size: few; V gene: TRBV29-1; CDR3 protein: CSVEGGSGRGETQYF; CDR3 DNA: TGCAGCGTTGAAGGGGGCTCGGGGAGGGGCGAGACCCAGTACTTC
J gene: TRBJ2-5; D gene: .; clone size: .; V gene: TRBV6-5; CDR3 protein: CASSYGRFEETQYF; CDR3 DNA: TGTGCCAGCAGTTACGGCCGGTTTGAAGAGACCCAGTACTTC
J gene: TRBJ2-7; D gene: .; clone size: .; V gene: TRBV6-2/TRBV6-3; CDR3 protein: CASSYEWGKSSDERYF; CDR3 DNA: TGTGCCAGCAGTTACGAATGGGGGAAGAGCTCCGACGAGCGGTACTTC
J gene: TRBJ1-6; D gene: TRBD1; clone size: .; V gene: TRBV28; CDR3 protein: CASSSPWTGPLNSPLHF; CDR3 DNA: TGTGCCAGCAGCAGCCCTTGGACAGGGCCGCTTAATTCACCCCTCCACTTT
J gene: TRBJ1-2; D gene: TRBD1; clone size: .; V gene: TRBV4-3; CDR3 protein: CASSQDIPTTGNYGYTF; CDR3 DNA: TGCGCCAGCAGTCAAGATATTCCTACGACAGGGAACTATGGCTACACCTTC
J gene: TRBJ1-1; D gene: TRBD1; clone size: many; V gene: TRBV12-3/TRBV12-4; CDR3 protein: CASKKRQGGTEAFF; CDR3 DNA: TGTGCCAGCAAAAAGAGACAGGGGGGGACTGAAGCTTTCTTT
J gene: TRBJ1-1; D gene: .; clone size: few; V gene: TRBV7-2; CDR3 protein: CASSHDTIWGTEAFF; CDR3 DNA: TGTGCCAGCAGCCACGACACTATCTGGGGCACTGAAGCTTTCTTT
J gene: TRBJ2-3; D gene: .; clone size: .; V gene: TRBV20-1; CDR3 protein: CSARVQDTQYF; CDR3 DNA: TGCAGTGCTAGAGTCCAAGATACGCAGTATTTT
J gene: TRBJ1-3; D gene: .; clone size: .; V gene: TRBV15; CDR3 protein: CATSNVGSGNTIYF; CDR3 DNA: TGTGCCACCAGCAACGTGGGCTCTGGAAACACCATATATTTT
J gene: TRBJ1-1; D gene: TRBD1; clone size: .; V gene: TRBV28; CDR3 protein: CASSIIRGSTEAFF; CDR3 DNA: TGTGCCAGCAGTATAATCAGGGGGAGCACTGAAGCTTTCTTT
J gene: TRBJ2-3; D gene: TRBD1; clone size: .; V gene: TRBV7-9; CDR3 protein: CASNTGTVGDTQYF; CDR3 DNA: TGTGCCAGCAACACCGGGACAGTGGGAGATACGCAGTATTTT
J gene: TRBJ2-5; D gene: .; clone size: .; V gene: TRBV7-9; CDR3 protein: CASSLGGEKETQYF; CDR3 DNA: TGTGCCAGCAGCTTAGGGGGAGAGAAAGAGACCCAGTACTTC
J gene: TRBJ2-1; D gene: .; clone size: many; V gene: TRBV9; CDR3 protein: CASSVASSYNEQFF; CDR3 DNA: TGTGCCAGCAGCGTAGCTTCTAGCTACAATGAGCAGTTCTTC
J gene: TRBJ1-3; D gene: .; clone size: many; V gene: TRBV4-3; CDR3 protein: CASSQDEKPYSGNTIYF; CDR3 DNA: TGCGCCAGCAGCCAAGATGAGAAACCCTACTCTGGAAACACCATATATTTT
J gene: TRBJ1-3; D gene: .; clone size: few; V gene: TRBV20-1; CDR3 protein: CRTVLLWTGNTIYF; CDR3 DNA: TGCAGGACAGTGCTTCTGTGGACTGGAAACACCATATATTTT
J gene: TRBJ1-3; D gene: .; clone size: .; V gene: TRBV7-9; CDR3 protein: CASSLQGSPGNTIYF; CDR3 DNA: TGTGCCAGTAGTCTTCAGGGTTCACCTGGAAACACCATATATTTT
J gene: TRBJ2-3; D gene: .; clone size: many; V gene: TRBV12-3/TRBV12-4; CDR3 protein: CASSQIPDTQYF; CDR3 DNA: TGTGCCAGCAGTCAAATTCCAGATACGCAGTATTTT
J gene: TRBJ2-7; D gene: TRBD1; clone size: many; V gene: TRBV20-1; CDR3 protein: CSARQGSYEQYF; CDR3 DNA: TGCAGTGCAAGACAGGGCTCCTACGAGCAGTACTTC
J gene: TRBJ1-3; D gene: .; clone size: few; V gene: TRBV5-1; CDR3 protein: CASSLATLDSGNTIYF; CDR3 DNA: TGCGCCAGCAGCTTGGCGACTCTGGACTCCGGAAACACCATATATTTT
J gene: TRBJ2-2; D gene: .; clone size: few; V gene: TRBV10-3; CDR3 protein: CAISEWGSNTGELFF; CDR3 DNA: TGTGCCATCAGTGAGTGGGGTTCGAACACCGGGGAGCTGTTTTTT
J gene: TRBJ2-7; D gene: TRBD2; clone size: few; V gene: TRBV6-2/TRBV6-3; CDR3 protein: CASLPRPAGVGEQYF; CDR3 DNA: TGTGCCAGCCTCCCGCGCCCAGCGGGAGTGGGTGAGCAGTACTTC
J gene: TRBJ2-1; D gene: TRBD1; clone size: .; V gene: TRBV27; CDR3 protein: CASSFLGDRVNEQFF; CDR3 DNA: TGTGCCAGCAGTTTTCTTGGGGACAGGGTCAATGAGCAGTTCTTC
J gene: TRBJ2-4; D gene: TRBD2; clone size: many; V gene: TRBV4-2; CDR3 protein: CASSQDGLAGVYIQYF; CDR3 DNA: TGTGCCAGCAGCCAAGATGGGCTAGCGGGAGTGTACATTCAGTACTTC
J gene: TRBJ2-7; D gene: .; clone size: few; V gene: TRBV5-1; CDR3 protein: CASSLGSQGYNEQYF; CDR3 DNA: TGCGCCAGCAGCTTGGGTTCACAGGGCTACAACGAGCAGTACTTC
J gene: TRBJ2-1; D gene: .; clone size: .; V gene: TRBV10-3; CDR3 protein: CAISESGGGYYNEQFF; CDR3 DNA: TGTGCCATCAGTGAGTCGGGAGGGGGCTACTACAATGAGCAGTTCTTC
J gene: TRBJ2-2; D gene: .; clone size: few; V gene: TRBV15; CDR3 protein: CATSTQINTGELFF; CDR3 DNA: TGTGCCACCAGCACCCAAATTAACACCGGGGAGCTGTTTTTT
J gene: TRBJ2-5; D gene: TRBD2; clone size: many; V gene: TRBV20-1; CDR3 protein: CSARLAEQETQYF; CDR3 DNA: TGCAGTGCTAGACTAGCGGAACAAGAGACCCAGTACTTC
J gene: TRBJ2-2; D gene: .; clone size: .; V gene: TRBV29-1; CDR3 protein: CSVGGTPGELFF; CDR3 DNA: TGCAGCGTGGGCGGGACCCCCGGGGAGCTGTTTTTT
J gene: TRBJ1-2; D gene: .; clone size: .; V gene: TRBV6-5; CDR3 protein: CASSYSKGLNYGYTF; CDR3 DNA: TGTGCCAGCAGTTACTCGAAAGGACTGAACTATGGCTACACCTTC
J gene: TRBJ2-1; D gene: .; clone size: few; V gene: TRBV10-3; CDR3 protein: CANKDENNEQFF; CDR3 DNA: TGTGCCAACAAGGACGAGAACAATGAGCAGTTCTTC
J gene: TRBJ2-1; D gene: TRBD2; clone size: many; V gene: TRBV5-5; CDR3 protein: CASSPGASGSTNEQFF; CDR3 DNA: TGTGCCAGCAGCCCCGGGGCTAGCGGGAGTACCAATGAGCAGTTCTTC
J gene: TRBJ1-4; D gene: .; clone size: few; V gene: TRBV14; CDR3 protein: CASSQDSGRGNEKLFF; CDR3 DNA: TGTGCCAGCAGCCAAGATTCGGGGCGCGGGAATGAAAAACTGTTTTTT
J gene: TRBJ2-2; D gene: TRBD2; clone size: few; V gene: TRBV10-3; CDR3 protein: CATGTSGINTGELFF; CDR3 DNA: TGTGCCACCGGGACTAGCGGGATAAACACCGGGGAGCTGTTTTTT
J gene: TRBJ1-2; D gene: .; clone size: .; V gene: TRBV5-6; CDR3 protein: CASSLNRANGYTF; CDR3 DNA: TGTGCCAGCAGCTTAAACAGGGCCAACGGCTACACCTTC
J gene: TRBJ1-2; D gene: .; clone size: .; V gene: TRBV20-1; CDR3 protein: CSATGGGGWGYTF; CDR3 DNA: TGCAGTGCTACCGGCGGGGGCGGTTGGGGCTACACCTTC
J gene: TRBJ2-1; D gene: TRBD2; clone size: many; V gene: TRBV11-2; CDR3 protein: CASRKTGTSNEQFF; CDR3 DNA: TGTGCCAGCAGAAAAACCGGGACTAGCAATGAGCAGTTCTTC
J gene: TRBJ2-5; D gene: TRBD2; clone size: .; V gene: TRBV7-2; CDR3 protein: CASSLVAGGLSETQYF; CDR3 DNA: TGTGCCAGCAGCTTAGTAGCGGGGGGGCTTTCAGAGACCCAGTACTTC
J gene: TRBJ2-1; D gene: TRBD2; clone size: .; V gene: TRBV20-1; CDR3 protein: CSATKREGYNEQFF; CDR3 DNA: TGCAGTGCTACCAAGCGGGAGGGTTACAATGAGCAGTTCTTC
J gene: TRBJ2-1; D gene: .; clone size: few; V gene: TRBV7-9; CDR3 protein: CASSSRANSHEQFF; CDR3 DNA: TGTGCCAGCAGCTCAAGGGCCAATAGCCATGAGCAGTTCTTC
J gene: TRBJ2-5; D gene: TRBD2; clone size: .; V gene: TRBV4-2; CDR3 protein: CASSQDGTSGGFSQETQYF; CDR3 DNA: TGTGCCAGCAGCCAAGATGGTACTAGCGGGGGCTTTAGTCAAGAGACCCAGTACTTC
J gene: TRBJ2-7; D gene: .; clone size: .; V gene: TRBV4-2; CDR3 protein: CASSQVETGPYEQYF; CDR3 DNA: TGTGCCAGCAGCCAAGTTGAAACAGGGCCCTACGAGCAGTACTTC
J gene: TRBJ2-7; D gene: TRBD1; clone size: .; V gene: TRBV10-3; CDR3 protein: CAIGRDSSYEQYF; CDR3 DNA: TGTGCCATCGGCCGGGACAGCTCCTACGAGCAGTACTTC
J gene: TRBJ2-4; D gene: .; clone size: many; V gene: TRBV4-1; CDR3 protein: CASSQEILRGTGGGTKNIQYF; CDR3 DNA: TGCGCCAGCAGCCAAGAGATTCTCCGTGGGACAGGCGGGGGGACCAAAAACATTCAGTACTTC
J gene: TRBJ2-3; D gene: TRBD2; clone size: .; V gene: TRBV9; CDR3 protein: CASSVVGLGATDTQYF; CDR3 DNA: TGTGCCAGCAGCGTAGTAGGACTAGGGGCCACAGATACGCAGTATTTT
J gene: TRBJ1-5; D gene: TRBD1; clone size: few; V gene: TRBV5-6; CDR3 protein: CASSMGQLNQPQHF; CDR3 DNA: TGTGCCAGCAGCATGGGACAGCTCAATCAGCCCCAGCATTTT
J gene: TRBJ1-1; D gene: .; clone size: .; V gene: TRBV20-1; CDR3 protein: CSARDPAGLTEAFF; CDR3 DNA: TGCAGTGCTAGAGATCCGGCAGGGCTCACTGAAGCTTTCTTT
J gene: TRBJ2-1; D gene: .; clone size: few; V gene: TRBV6-6; CDR3 protein: CASGVGNEQFF; CDR3 DNA: TGTGCCAGCGGGGTTGGAAATGAGCAGTTCTTC
J gene: TRBJ1-1; D gene: .; clone size: many; V gene: TRBV29-1; CDR3 protein: CSVRDGEREAFF; CDR3 DNA: TGCAGCGTGAGGGACGGAGAAAGAGAAGCTTTCTTT
J gene: TRBJ1-2; D gene: .; clone size: many; V gene: TRBV3-1; CDR3 protein: CASSQDGARPNYGYTF; CDR3 DNA: TGTGCCAGCAGCCAAGATGGGGCCAGACCTAACTATGGCTACACCTTC
J gene: TRBJ2-7; D gene: .; clone size: many; V gene: TRBV7-2; CDR3 protein: CASSLGYNYQYEQYF; CDR3 DNA: TGTGCCAGCAGCTTAGGGTACAACTACCAGTACGAGCAGTACTTC
J gene: TRBJ1-1; D gene: .; clone size: .; V gene: TRBV6-6; CDR3 protein: CASSYPGDTEAFF; CDR3 DNA: TGTGCCAGCAGTTACCCCGGAGACACTGAAGCTTTCTTT
J gene: TRBJ1-4; D gene: TRBD1; clone size: .; V gene: TRBV7-9; CDR3 protein: CASSLRGLSEKLFF; CDR3 DNA: TGTGCCAGCAGCTTAAGGGGGCTTAGTGAAAAACTGTTTTTT
J gene: TRBJ2-5; D gene: .; clone size: many; V gene: TRBV5-5; CDR3 protein: CASSLGDGQETQYF; CDR3 DNA: TGTGCCAGCAGCTTGGGTGACGGCCAAGAGACCCAGTACTTC